A single sample is the source of the 32 T cell receptor beta chains below, sequenced in a study of identical twins. TCRdb processed the 5' RACE reads anew with MiXCR; each CDR3 protein has one entry. The sample consists of some 500,000 distinct CDR3 sequences, 13% to 15% of them appearing once. The data were also submitted as part of a second study, on yellow fever vaccine responses in identical twins.

The sequencing input was CD4+ T cells sorted from blood. The receptors were gathered from a woman in her late teens or twenties in good health.

This clonotype was seen ten or more times. The chain uses TRBV10-3 and TRBJ2-1; weak D call: TRBD2 (5 bases). The length of the CDR3 is 12 residues. Germline CDR1 reads ENHRY; CDR2 reads SYGVKD. Deletions cut 4 bases from V and 4 bases from J, with 5 bases between. CDR3: CAISGRYNEQFF. The CDR3 DNA is TGTGCCATCAGTGGGAGGTACAATGAGCAGTTCTTC.

This chain connects TRBV6-1 to TRBJ2-3; unclear D gene. The CDR3 runs to 15 residues. The germline gives CDR1 MNHNS, CDR2 SASEGT. V shed 5 bases and J shed 1 base, with 13 bases lying between them. CDR3 DNA sequence: TGTGCCAGCAGTCCACCGCTAAGGGGCACAGATACGCAGTATTTT. Its translation is CASSPPLRGTDTQYF.

This clonotype came up a few times. V usage is TRBV2 and J usage is TRBJ1-2; no clear D gene. Germline-derived CDR1 and CDR2 are SNHLY and FYNNEI. The CDR3 is made up of 13 amino acids. Deletions cut 1 base from V and 5 bases from J, with 8 bases between. The CDR3 sequence: CASSEGPLYGYTF. The CDR3 region has the DNA TGTGCCAGCAGTGAAGGACCGCTTTATGGCTACACCTTC.

About this clonotype: A much larger clone lies one base from this, so it may be a read error. The chain carries TRBV20-1 and TRBJ2-1; TRBD2 aligns across 12 bases. The CDR3 consists of 18 residues. Germline CDR1 and CDR2: DFQATT and SNEGSKA (reference sequence). In nucleotides, the CDR3 is TGCTGTGCTAGTATTGGTCTAGCGGGAGGGCCGATTCACAATGAGCAGTTCTTC. This codes for CCASIGLAGGPIHNEQFF.

This clonotype appeared a few times. The rearrangement links TRBV7-9 to TRBJ1-4, with TRBD1 matching over 7 bases. With V trimmed by 7 bases and J by 4 bases, 9 bases remained unmatched. From germline, CDR1 is SEHNR and CDR2 FQNEAQ (reference sequence). CDR3 length: 15 residues. CDR3 bases: TGTGCCAGCAACGAAGACAGGGCCGGTAATGAAAAACTGTTTTTT. It translates to CASNEDRAGNEKLFF.

This clonotype was counted ten times or more. The chain is built from TRBV20-1 and TRBJ2-3; TRBD2 aligns across 11 bases. In germline, CDR1 is DFQATT, CDR2 SNEGSKA (reference sequence). V gave up 6 bases and J gave up 5 bases; unmatched junction bases: 10. The CDR3 sequence is 15 residues long. The CDR3 nucleotides read TGCAGTGCCCCACCCACTAGCGGGAGAGGAGATACGCAGTATTTT. The encoded protein is CSAPPTSGRGDTQYF.

Details on this clonotype: It may be a read error: a sequence one base away is much more abundant. This chain joins TRBV7-9 and TRBJ2-3, with D perhaps assigned TRBD1 or TRBD2 (5 bases each). The V end lost 5 bases, the J end lost 6 bases, and 15 bases lay between the germline ends. The CDR3 sequence is 14 residues long. Per germline, CDR1 SEHNR and CDR2 FQNEAQ (reference sequence). The CDR3: CASSERIGEDTQYF. The CDR3 nucleotides are TGTGCCAGCAGCGAGAGGATAGGGGAGGATACGCAGTATTTT. Variable domain in full (rest from reference TRBV7-9 and TRBJ2-3): DTGVSQNPRHKITKRGQNVTFRCDPISEHNRLYWYRQTLGQGPEFLTYFQNEAQLEKSRLLSDRFSAERPKGSFSTLEIQRTEQGDSAMYLCASSERIGEDTQYFGPGTRLTVL.

The chain links TRBV5-1 to TRBJ2-1; TRBD2 is a possible D gene (6 bases). Germline-derived CDR1 and CDR2 are SGHRS and YFSETQ. Trimming pared 1 base from V and 6 bases from J, leaving 14 bases between. The CDR3 runs to 15 residues. CDR3 DNA: TGCGCCAGCAGCTTGACCGGGACTTCTTTCAATGAGCAGTTCTTC. It is translated as CASSLTGTSFNEQFF.

V usage is TRBV20-1 and J usage is TRBJ1-5, with 7 bases matching TRBD1. The germline V gene encodes CDR1 DFQATT and CDR2 SNEGSKA (reference sequence). The CDR3 totals 16 residues. The J segment lost 2 bases and the V segment lost 5 bases, leaving 12 bases of the junction unmatched. The CDR3 sequence is CSASTARGPGNQPQHF. The DNA for the CDR3 is TGCAGTGCTTCGACGGCAAGGGGGCCTGGCAATCAGCCCCAGCATTTT.

The rearrangement joins TRBV20-1 to TRBJ2-1; 8 bases are shared with TRBD2. This CDR3 region has 16 residues. Germline V gene data show CDR1 as DFQATT and CDR2 as SNEGSKA (reference sequence). Trimming took 5 bases from V and 5 from J; bases not matched to a gene: 14. DNA of the CDR3: TGCAGTGCTCCCCCGGCATCAAGCGGGAGCGACAATGAGCAGTTCTTC. Its protein is CSAPPASSGSDNEQFF.

This clonotype has a handful of counts. This rearrangement joins TRBV7-3 to TRBJ2-1, with 8 bases lining up with TRBD2. The ends lost 9 bases at V and 4 bases at J; junction bases unmatched: 5. The CDR3 spans 13 residues. Looked up from germline, CDR1 is SGHTA and CDR2 is FQGTGA. In DNA form, the CDR3 reads TGTGCCAGGTCAGCGGGAGAGTACAATGAGCAGTTCTTC. Protein sequence: CARSAGEYNEQFF.

The chain recombines TRBV6-8 with TRBJ2-3; the D is unclear. CDR1 is MNHGY and CDR2 is SAAAGT in the germline V gene. Trimming left V 9 bases short and J 4 bases short, with 8 bases between. The CDR3 extends over 11 amino acids. The CDR3 loop is CARSWSDTQYF. The CDR3 DNA reads TGTGCCAGGTCGTGGTCAGATACGCAGTATTTT.

This clonotype was seen more than once but under ten times. This chain connects TRBV20-1 to TRBJ2-7; possible D gene TRBD1, 5 bases. The CDR3 extends over 14 amino acids. The V gene lost 0 bases and the J gene lost 3 bases, with 12 bases spanning the gap. Germline values: CDR1 DFQATT, CDR2 SNEGSKA (reference sequence). The CDR3 DNA sequence: TGCAGTGCTAGAGATCTTAGACAGATCTACGAGCAGTACTTC. It is translated as CSARDLRQIYEQYF.

The chain links TRBV3-1 to TRBJ2-3; 8 positions agree with TRBD1. Germline V gene data show CDR1 as LGHDT and CDR2 as YNNKEL (reference sequence). This CDR3 contains 14 residues. The J segment lost 8 bases and the V segment lost 4 bases, leaving 8 bases of the junction unmatched. CDR3 bases: TGTGCCAGCAGCCCAACAGGGGGTCGAGGTACGCAGTATTTT. This encodes CASSPTGGRGTQYF.

This clonotype was observed a single time. The rearrangement uses TRBV18 and TRBJ1-1; D perhaps matches TRBD1 (6 bases). CDR3 size: 11 residues. Trimming stripped 4 bases from V and 12 bases from J, with 12 bases between. The germline V gene encodes CDR1 KGHSH and CDR2 LQKENI. CDR3 in amino acids: CASSQQGGPFF. As DNA, the CDR3 is TGTGCCAGCTCACAACAGGGTGGGCCTTTCTTT.

This clonotype was seen more than once but under ten times. The chain joins TRBV7-9 to TRBJ2-1, with TRBD2 matching 9 bases. Germline V gene lookup returns CDR1 SEHNR and CDR2 FQNEAQ (reference sequence). The CDR3 length is 16 residues. V dropped 0 bases and J dropped 4; count of bases not matched to a gene: 4. The CDR3 sequence is CASSLAGTSKYNEQFF. The CDR3 coding sequence is TGTGCCAGCAGCTTAGCCGGGACTAGCAAGTACAATGAGCAGTTCTTC. Full variable domain (rest looked up from reference TRBV7-9 and TRBJ2-1): DTGVSQNPRHKITKRGQNVTFRCDPISEHNRLYWYRQTLGQGPEFLTYFQNEAQLEKSRLLSDRFSAERPKGSFSTLEIQRTEQGDSAMYLCASSLAGTSKYNEQFFGPGTRLTVL.

This clonotype was detected a few times. The V gene is TRBV24-1, the J gene TRBJ2-1, with D possibly being TRBD1 (6 bases). Trimming removed 7 bases at V and 7 bases at J, with 13 bases between. This CDR3 has 13 amino acids. The V gene's germline CDR1 is KGHDR and CDR2 SFDVKD. CDR3: CATRGRTANEQFF. The CDR3 DNA reads TGTGCCACCAGAGGGCGGACAGCTAATGAGCAGTTCTTC.

V usage is TRBV30 and J usage is TRBJ2-7; TRBD1 matches at 9 bases. The V gene's germline CDR1 is GTSNPN and CDR2 SVGIG (reference sequence). This CDR3 comprises 15 residues. With 0 bases clipped from V and 9 bases from J, the junction kept 12 bases outside the gene matches. CDR3 residues: CAWSVPGQGLWGQYF. The CDR3 DNA reads TGTGCCTGGAGTGTACCGGGACAGGGCTTGTGGGGGCAGTACTTC.

This clonotype has a handful of counts. The rearrangement joins TRBV10-3 to TRBJ2-2; D might be TRBD1 (5 bases). Germline V CDR1 and CDR2: ENHRY, SYGVKD. The CDR3 runs 12 residues. With 8 bases removed from V and 3 bases from J, the gap between germline ends came to 7 bases. The CDR3 protein is CAIQGDTGELFF. CDR3 in DNA: TGTGCCATCCAAGGGGACACCGGGGAGCTGTTTTTT.

This clonotype appeared many times. The CDR3 loop reads CASSQGFGGRAFGTQYF. For the CDR3, the DNA is TGCGCCAGCAGCCAAGGATTCGGCGGGAGGGCCTTTGGGACCCAGTACTTC. The chain has TRBV4-3 and TRBJ2-5; TRBD2 agrees at 9 bases. With V trimmed by 1 base and J by 7 bases, 13 bases remained unmatched. CDR3 length: 17 amino acids. Per the germline V gene, CDR1 is LGHNA and CDR2 is YSLEER.

V usage is TRBV2 and J usage is TRBJ2-2; D not certain. The V gene's germline CDR1 is SNHLY and CDR2 FYNNEI. V lost 6 bases and J 6 bases, leaving 11 bases between the germline ends. This CDR3 comprises 13 residues. The CDR3 region has the DNA TGTGCCAGCAGGACGGCTGAGGCCGGGGAGCTGTTTTTT. Translation gives CASRTAEAGELFF.

V and J are TRBV7-6 and TRBJ2-3; weak D call: TRBD2 (6 bases). V shed 0 bases and J shed 2 bases, with 15 bases lying between them. CDR1 SGHVS and CDR2 FNYEAQ come from the germline V gene. The CDR3 sequence is 17 residues long. CDR3 sequence (DNA): TGTGCCAGCAGCTTAGCCGCCCGGACTAAATCCACAGATACGCAGTATTTT. This codes for CASSLAARTKSTDTQYF.

The V gene is TRBV29-1, the J gene TRBJ2-5, with 13 bases aligning to TRBD2. The CDR3 has 14 residues. Per germline, CDR1 SQVTM and CDR2 ANQGSEA. V lost 6 bases and J lost 4; bases outside the gene matches: 5. In DNA form, the CDR3 reads TGCAGCGTGGGGGGGACTAGCGGGATAGAGACCCAGTACTTC. Translated, it gives CSVGGTSGIETQYF.

The CDR3 sequence is CASSFDSTDTQYF. The DNA of the CDR3 is TGTGCCAGCAGCTTTGACAGCACAGATACGCAGTATTTT. The chain couples TRBV7-2 to TRBJ2-3, with D unresolved. Germline loops: CDR1 SGHTA, CDR2 FQGNSA. The CDR3 is 13 residues long. V lost 3 bases and J lost 0, with 4 bases in between.

The genes are TRBV21-1 and TRBJ2-1; TRBD2 is taken as the D call from the table, unchecked against the DNA. TRBV21-1 is flagged as a pseudogene. CDR3 length: 13 residues. This CDR3 reads CASSKGRVPEQFF. CDR3 coding DNA: TGTGCCAGCAGCAAAGGCCGAGTCCCGGAGCAGTTCTTC.

In this sample, this clonotype turned up a few times. The chain combines TRBV29-1 with TRBJ2-7, with 9 bases lining up with TRBD2. Unmatched junction bases numbered 11, after V lost 4 bases and J lost 4 bases. This CDR3 region has 15 residues. Germline CDR1 is SQVTM and CDR2 is ANQGSEA. The CDR3 nucleotides are TGCAGCGTTGTGGCTAGCGGGAAGGTTTTTTACGAGCAGTACTTC. It translates to CSVVASGKVFYEQYF.

The rearrangement uses TRBV18 and TRBJ2-7, with 12 bases aligning to TRBD2. V was pared by 4 bases and J by 3 bases, with 4 bases of the junction left unmatched. Germline CDR1 reads KGHSH; CDR2 reads LQKENI. The CDR3 totals 15 residues. CDR3 protein: CASSRTSGELYEQYF. CDR3 bases: TGTGCCAGCTCACGGACTAGCGGGGAACTCTACGAGCAGTACTTC.

This clonotype was seen only a few times. The chain recombines TRBV20-1 with TRBJ1-6; perhaps TRBD1 as D (5 bases). V shed 0 bases and J shed 7 bases, with 13 bases lying between them. The V gene's germline CDR1 is DFQATT and CDR2 SNEGSKA (reference sequence). This CDR3 is 15 amino acids long. CDR3 in amino acids: CSARDMGVPNSPLHF. CDR3 DNA sequence: TGCAGTGCTAGAGATATGGGGGTCCCCAATTCACCCCTCCACTTT.

This clonotype was seen at least ten times. The chain couples TRBV18 to TRBJ2-7; D possibly corresponds to TRBD2 (6 bases). In germline, CDR1 is KGHSH, CDR2 LQKENI. Trimming removed 3 bases at V and 6 bases at J, with 9 bases between. This CDR3 is 12 amino acids long. The CDR3 reads CASSPGGGEQYF. CDR3 in DNA: TGTGCCAGCTCACCCGGGGGAGGCGAGCAGTACTTC.

The chain combines TRBV6-1 with TRBJ2-2, with D perhaps TRBD2 (7 bases). Germline V gene sequence: CDR1 MNHNS, CDR2 SASEGT. The ends were cut back, 6 bases at V and 1 base at J, with 24 bases in the middle. This CDR3 contains 19 residues. DNA for the CDR3: TGTGCCAGCAGGCTTCGGGGGGCTTCTAGCGGCAGGAACACCGGGGAGCTGTTTTTT. Translating it yields CASRLRGASSGRNTGELFF.

This clonotype has more than one count but fewer than ten. This chain uses TRBV6-4 with TRBJ2-7; 7 nucleotides line up with TRBD1. The CDR3 runs 21 residues. The J segment lost 4 bases and the V segment lost 7 bases, leaving 31 bases of the junction unmatched. Germline V gene sequence: CDR1 MRHNA, CDR2 SNTAGT. DNA for the CDR3: TGTGCCAGCACTCACACGGGGACAGCTACATTTGGTGGGGGTCCAGGTTACGAGCAGTACTTC. It specifies CASTHTGTATFGGGPGYEQYF.

This clonotype was picked up many times. The chain uses TRBV5-1 and TRBJ2-3; 8 positions agree with TRBD1. Germline-derived CDR1 and CDR2 are SGHRS and YFSETQ. J lost 4 bases, V lost 1 base, and 14 bases had no gene match. CDR3 length equals 18 residues. In nucleotides, the CDR3 is TGCGCCAGCAGCTTGCTAGGAAGGACACCCAGGGGGCCAGATACGCAGTATTTT. Protein product: CASSLLGRTPRGPDTQYF.